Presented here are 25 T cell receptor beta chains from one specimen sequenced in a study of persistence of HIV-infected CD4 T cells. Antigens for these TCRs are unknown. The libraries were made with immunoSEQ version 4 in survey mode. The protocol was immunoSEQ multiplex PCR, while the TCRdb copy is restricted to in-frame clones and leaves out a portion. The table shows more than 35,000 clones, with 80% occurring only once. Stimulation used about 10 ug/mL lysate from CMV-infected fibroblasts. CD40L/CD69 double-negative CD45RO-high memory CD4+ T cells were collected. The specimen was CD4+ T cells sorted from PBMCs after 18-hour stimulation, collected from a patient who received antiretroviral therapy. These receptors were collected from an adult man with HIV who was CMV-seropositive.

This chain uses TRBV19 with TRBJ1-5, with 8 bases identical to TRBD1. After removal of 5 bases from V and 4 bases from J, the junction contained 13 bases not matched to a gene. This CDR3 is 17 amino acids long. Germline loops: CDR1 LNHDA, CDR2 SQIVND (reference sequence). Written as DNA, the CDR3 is TGTGCCAGTAGTGACAGGGGCCCCTCTACCCGTAATCAGCCCCAGCATTTT. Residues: CASSDRGPSTRNQPQHF.

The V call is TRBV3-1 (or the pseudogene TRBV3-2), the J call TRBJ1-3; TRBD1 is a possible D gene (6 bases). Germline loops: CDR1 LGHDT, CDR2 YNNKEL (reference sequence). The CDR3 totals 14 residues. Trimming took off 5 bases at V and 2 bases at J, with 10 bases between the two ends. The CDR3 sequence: CASSSGVTGNTIYF. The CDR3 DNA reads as TGTGCCAGCAGCTCAGGGGTTACTGGAAACACCATATATTTT.

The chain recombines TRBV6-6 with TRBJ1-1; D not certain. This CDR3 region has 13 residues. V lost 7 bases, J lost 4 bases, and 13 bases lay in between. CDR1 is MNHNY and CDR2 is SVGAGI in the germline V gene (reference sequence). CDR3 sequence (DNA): TGTGCCAGCACCCTCCCGAGTGGCACTGAAGCTTTCTTT. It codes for CASTLPSGTEAFF.

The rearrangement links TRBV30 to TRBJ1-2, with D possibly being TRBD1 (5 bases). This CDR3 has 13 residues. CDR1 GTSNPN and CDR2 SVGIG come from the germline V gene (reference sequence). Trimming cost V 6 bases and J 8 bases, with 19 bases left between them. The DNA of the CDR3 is TGTGCCTGCCCGGAGAGGGGCCAAGGGGGCTACACCTTC. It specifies CACPERGQGGYTF.

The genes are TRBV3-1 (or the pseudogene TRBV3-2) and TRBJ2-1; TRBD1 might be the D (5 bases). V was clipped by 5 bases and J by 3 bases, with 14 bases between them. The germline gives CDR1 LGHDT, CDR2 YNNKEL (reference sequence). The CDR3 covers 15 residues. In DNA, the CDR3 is TGTGCCAGCAGCGAAGGGGTAGGGGTCTACAATGAGCAGTTCTTC. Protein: CASSEGVGVYNEQFF.

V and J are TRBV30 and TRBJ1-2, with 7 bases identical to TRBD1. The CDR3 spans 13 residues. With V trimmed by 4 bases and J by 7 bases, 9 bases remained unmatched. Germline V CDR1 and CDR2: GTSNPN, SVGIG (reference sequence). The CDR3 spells CAWTRQGHGGYTF. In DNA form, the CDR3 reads TGTGCCTGGACTCGACAGGGCCATGGTGGCTACACCTTC.

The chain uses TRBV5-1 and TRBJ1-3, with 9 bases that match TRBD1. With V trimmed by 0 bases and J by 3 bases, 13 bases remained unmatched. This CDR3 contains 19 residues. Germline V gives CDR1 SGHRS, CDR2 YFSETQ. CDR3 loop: CASSLGFPAPGQGGNTIYF. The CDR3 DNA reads TGCGCCAGCAGCTTGGGGTTTCCGGCACCGGGACAGGGTGGAAACACCATATATTTT.

CDR3 nucleotides: TGCAGCGTTGTTGGGGACAGGGCTGAAGCTTTCTTT. Translation: CSVVGDRAEAFF. This rearrangement joins TRBV29-1 to TRBJ1-1; 9 positions match TRBD1. Trimming at V came to 4 bases and at J to 6 bases, leaving 3 bases not matched to a gene. This CDR3 has 12 residues. Germline CDR1 is SQVTM and CDR2 is ANQGSEA.

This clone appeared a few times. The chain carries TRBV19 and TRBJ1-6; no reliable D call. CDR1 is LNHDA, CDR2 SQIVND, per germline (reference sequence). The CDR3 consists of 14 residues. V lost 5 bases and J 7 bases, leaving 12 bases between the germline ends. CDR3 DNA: TGTGCCAGTAGTCCCCGGCGGAACAATTCACCCCTCCACTTT. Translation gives CASSPRRNNSPLHF.

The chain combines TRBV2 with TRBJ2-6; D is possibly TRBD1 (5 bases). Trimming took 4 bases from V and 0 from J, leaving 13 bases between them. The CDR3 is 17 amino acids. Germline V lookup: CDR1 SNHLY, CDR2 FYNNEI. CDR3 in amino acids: CASSGGLRSSGANVLTF. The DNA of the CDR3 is TGTGCCAGCAGTGGGGGCCTGAGGAGCTCTGGGGCCAACGTCCTGACTTTC.

Here the CDR3 reads CASSLGQGSSYEQYF. In nucleotides, the CDR3 is TGTGCCAGCAGCTTGGGACAGGGGAGCTCCTACGAGCAGTACTTC. The chain is built from TRBV7-7 and TRBJ2-7, with 10 bases that match TRBD1. The germline V gene encodes CDR1 SSHAT and CDR2 FNYEAQ (reference sequence). This CDR3 has 15 residues. V dropped 3 bases and J dropped 0; count of bases not matched to a gene: 2.

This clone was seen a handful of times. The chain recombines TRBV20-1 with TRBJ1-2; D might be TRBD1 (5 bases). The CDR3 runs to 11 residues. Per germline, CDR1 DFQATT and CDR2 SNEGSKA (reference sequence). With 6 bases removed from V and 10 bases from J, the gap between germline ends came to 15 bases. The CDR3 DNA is TGCAGTGCCCTACCGGGGGTGGCCTACACCTTC. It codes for CSALPGVAYTF.

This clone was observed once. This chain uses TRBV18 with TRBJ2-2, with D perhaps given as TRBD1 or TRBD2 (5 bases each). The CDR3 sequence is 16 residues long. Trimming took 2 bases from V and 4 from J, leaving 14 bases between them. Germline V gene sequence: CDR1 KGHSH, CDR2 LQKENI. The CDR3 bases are TGTGCCAGCTCACCAAGTCGGGGCGCGTCCACCGGGGAGCTGTTTTTT. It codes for CASSPSRGASTGELFF. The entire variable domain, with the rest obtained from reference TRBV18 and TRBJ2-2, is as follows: NAGVMQNPRHLVRRRGQEARLRCSPMKGHSHVYWYRQLPEEGLKFMVYLQKENIIDESGMPKERFSAEFPKEGPSILRIQQVVRGDSAAYFCASSPSRGASTGELFFGEGSRLTVL.

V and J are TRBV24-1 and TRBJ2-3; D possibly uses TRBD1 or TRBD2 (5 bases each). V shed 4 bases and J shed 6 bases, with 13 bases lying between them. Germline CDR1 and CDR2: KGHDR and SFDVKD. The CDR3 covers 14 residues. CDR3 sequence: CATSEGFEGDTQYF. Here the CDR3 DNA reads TGTGCCACCAGTGAAGGGTTTGAGGGGGATACGCAGTATTTT.

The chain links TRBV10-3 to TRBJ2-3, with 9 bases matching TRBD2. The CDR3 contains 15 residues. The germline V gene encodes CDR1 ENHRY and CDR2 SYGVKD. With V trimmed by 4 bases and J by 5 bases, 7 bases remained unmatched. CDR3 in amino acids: CAISGGGANRDTQYF. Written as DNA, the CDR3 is TGTGCCATCAGTGGCGGGGGGGCAAACAGAGATACGCAGTATTTT.

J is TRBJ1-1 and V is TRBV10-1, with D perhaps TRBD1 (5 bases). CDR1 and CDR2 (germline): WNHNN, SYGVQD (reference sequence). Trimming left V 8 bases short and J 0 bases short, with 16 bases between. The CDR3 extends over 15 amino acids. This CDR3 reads CASSGGSGVNTEAFF. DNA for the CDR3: TGCGCCAGCTCGGGGGGGAGCGGAGTGAACACTGAAGCTTTCTTT.

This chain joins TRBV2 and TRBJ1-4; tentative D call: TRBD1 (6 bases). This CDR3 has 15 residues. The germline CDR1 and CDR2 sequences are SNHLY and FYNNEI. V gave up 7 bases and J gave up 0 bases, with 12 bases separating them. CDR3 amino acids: CASNRDGTTNEKLFF. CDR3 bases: TGTGCCAGCAACAGGGACGGAACAACTAATGAAAAACTGTTTTTT. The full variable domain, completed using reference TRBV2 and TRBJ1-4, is EPEVTQTPSHQVTQMGQEVILRCVPISNHLYFYWYRQILGQKVEFLVSFYNNEISEKSEIFDDQFSVERPDGSNFTLKIRSTKLEDSAMYFCASNRDGTTNEKLFFGSGTQLSVL.

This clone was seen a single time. CDR3 loop: CATSRGVGGHHTYTF. The CDR3 nucleotides read TGTGCCACCAGCAGAGGGGTTGGGGGCCACCACACCTACACCTTC. The chain has TRBV15 and TRBJ1-2; a weak D match, TRBD1 (6 bases). CDR3 size: 15 residues. Germline assignment: CDR1 LNHNV and CDR2 YYDKDF (reference sequence). Deletions cut 1 base from V and 10 bases from J, with 19 bases between.

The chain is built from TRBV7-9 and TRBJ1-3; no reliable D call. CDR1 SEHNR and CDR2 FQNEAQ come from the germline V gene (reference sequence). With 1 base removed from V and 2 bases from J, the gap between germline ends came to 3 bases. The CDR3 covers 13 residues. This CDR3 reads CASSLGAGNTIYF. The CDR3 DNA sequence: TGTGCCAGCAGCTTAGGGGCTGGAAACACCATATATTTT.

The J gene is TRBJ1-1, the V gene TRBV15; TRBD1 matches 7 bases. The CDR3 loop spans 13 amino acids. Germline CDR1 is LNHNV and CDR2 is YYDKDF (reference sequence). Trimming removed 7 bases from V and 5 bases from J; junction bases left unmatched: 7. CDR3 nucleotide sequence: TGTGCCACCACCTTTCAGGGGGGGACTGAAGCTTTCTTT. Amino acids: CATTFQGGTEAFF.

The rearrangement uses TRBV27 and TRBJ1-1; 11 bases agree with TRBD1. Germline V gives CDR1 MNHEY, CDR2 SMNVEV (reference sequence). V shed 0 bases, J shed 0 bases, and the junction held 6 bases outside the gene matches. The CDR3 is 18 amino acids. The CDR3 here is CASSLSGTGGGMNTEAFF. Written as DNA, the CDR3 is TGTGCCAGCAGTTTATCCGGGACAGGGGGTGGGATGAACACTGAAGCTTTCTTT.

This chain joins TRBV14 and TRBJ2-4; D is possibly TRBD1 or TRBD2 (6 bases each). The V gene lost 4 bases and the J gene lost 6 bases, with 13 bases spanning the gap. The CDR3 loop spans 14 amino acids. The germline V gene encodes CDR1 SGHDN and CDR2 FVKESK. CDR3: CASSPRGARNIQYF. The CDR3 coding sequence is TGTGCCAGCAGCCCAAGGGGGGCTAGAAACATTCAGTACTTC.

CDR3 bases: TGCGCCAGCAACCCCGGGACCGACTATGGCTACACCTTC. As protein: CASNPGTDYGYTF. V is TRBV4-1 and J is TRBJ1-2; the D gene is possibly TRBD1 (5 bases). The CDR3 is 13 residues long. V was cut by 7 bases and J by 3 bases, with 12 bases left in between. Germline CDR1 reads MGHRA; CDR2 reads YSYEKL.

This chain's CDR3 is CATSRVIGRGIETQYF. The CDR3 region has the DNA TGTGCCACCAGCAGAGTAATTGGCAGGGGCATAGAGACCCAGTACTTC. The rearrangement links TRBV15 to TRBJ2-5; a possible D gene is TRBD1 (6 bases). Trimming took off 1 base at V and 4 bases at J, with 16 bases between the two ends. The CDR3 contains 16 residues. CDR1 LNHNV and CDR2 YYDKDF come from the germline V gene (reference sequence).

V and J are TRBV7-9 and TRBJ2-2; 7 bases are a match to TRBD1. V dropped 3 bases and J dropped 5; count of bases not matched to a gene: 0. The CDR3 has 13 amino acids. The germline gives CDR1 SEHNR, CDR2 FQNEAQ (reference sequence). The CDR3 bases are TGTGCCAGCAGCTTGGGACAGACCGGGGAGCTGTTTTTT. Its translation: CASSLGQTGELFF.